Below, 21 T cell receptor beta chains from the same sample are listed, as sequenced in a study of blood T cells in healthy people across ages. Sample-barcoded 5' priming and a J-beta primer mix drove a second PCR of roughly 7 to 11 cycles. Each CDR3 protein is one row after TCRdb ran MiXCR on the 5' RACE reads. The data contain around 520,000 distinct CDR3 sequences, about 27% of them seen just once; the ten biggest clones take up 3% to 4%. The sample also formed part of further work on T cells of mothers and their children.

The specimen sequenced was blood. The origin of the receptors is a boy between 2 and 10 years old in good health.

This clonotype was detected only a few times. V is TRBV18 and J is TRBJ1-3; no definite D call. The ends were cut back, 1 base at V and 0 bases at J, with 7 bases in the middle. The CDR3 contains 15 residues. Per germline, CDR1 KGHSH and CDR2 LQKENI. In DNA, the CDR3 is TGTGCCAGCTCACCACGGAAAGCCTCTGGAAACACCATATATTTT. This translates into CASSPRKASGNTIYF.

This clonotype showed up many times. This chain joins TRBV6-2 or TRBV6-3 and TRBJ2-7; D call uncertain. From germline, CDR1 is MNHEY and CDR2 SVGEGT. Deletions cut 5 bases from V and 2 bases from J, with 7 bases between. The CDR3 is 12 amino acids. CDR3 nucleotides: TGTGCCAGCAGTACTTCCGCCTACGAGCAGTACTTC. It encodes CASSTSAYEQYF.

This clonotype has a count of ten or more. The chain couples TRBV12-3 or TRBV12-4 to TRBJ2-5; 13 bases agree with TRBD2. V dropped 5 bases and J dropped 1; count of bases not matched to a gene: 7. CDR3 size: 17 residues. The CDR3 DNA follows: TGTGCCAGCAGTGCGAAACTAGCGGGAGGGTTCCAAGAGACCCAGTACTTC. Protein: CASSAKLAGGFQETQYF.

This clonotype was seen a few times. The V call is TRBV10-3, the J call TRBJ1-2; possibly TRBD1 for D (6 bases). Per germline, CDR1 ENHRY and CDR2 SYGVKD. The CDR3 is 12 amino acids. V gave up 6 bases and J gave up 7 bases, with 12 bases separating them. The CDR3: CAIRDSVGGYTF. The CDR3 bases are TGTGCCATCAGGGACAGTGTAGGTGGCTACACCTTC.

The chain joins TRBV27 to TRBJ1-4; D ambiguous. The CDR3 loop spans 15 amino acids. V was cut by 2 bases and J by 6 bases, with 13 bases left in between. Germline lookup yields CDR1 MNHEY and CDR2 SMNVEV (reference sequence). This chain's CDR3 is CASSLSGVRDEKLFF. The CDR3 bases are TGTGCCAGCAGTTTAAGCGGGGTTAGGGATGAAAAACTGTTTTTT.

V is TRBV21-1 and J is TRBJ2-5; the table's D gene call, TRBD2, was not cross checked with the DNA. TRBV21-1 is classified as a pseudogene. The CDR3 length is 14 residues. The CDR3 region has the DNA TGTGCCAGCAGCAAGTCCGCTGGATCAGAGACCCAGTACTTC. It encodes CASSKSAGSETQYF.

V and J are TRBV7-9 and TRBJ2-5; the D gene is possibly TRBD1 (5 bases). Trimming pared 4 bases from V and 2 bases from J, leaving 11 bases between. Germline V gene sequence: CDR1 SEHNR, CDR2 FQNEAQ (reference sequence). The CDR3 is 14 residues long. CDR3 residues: CASSSAGQQETQYF. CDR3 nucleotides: TGTGCCAGCAGCTCCGCTGGACAACAAGAGACCCAGTACTTC.

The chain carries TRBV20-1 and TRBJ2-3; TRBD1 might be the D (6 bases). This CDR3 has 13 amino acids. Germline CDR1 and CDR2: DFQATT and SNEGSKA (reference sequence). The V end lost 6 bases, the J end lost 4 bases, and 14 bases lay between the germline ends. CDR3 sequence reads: CSAKITGPDTQYF. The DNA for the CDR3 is TGCAGTGCCAAAATCACAGGGCCAGATACGCAGTATTTT.

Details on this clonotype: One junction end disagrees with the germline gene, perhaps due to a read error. The CDR3 loop is CASSGEGAKQSF. As DNA, the CDR3 is TGTGCCAGCAGCGGTGAGGGGGCGAAGCAGTCCTTC. The chain recombines TRBV7-3 with TRBJ2-5, with TRBD1 matching over 7 bases. The CDR3 runs to 12 residues. Germline assignment: CDR1 SGHTA and CDR2 FQGTGA.

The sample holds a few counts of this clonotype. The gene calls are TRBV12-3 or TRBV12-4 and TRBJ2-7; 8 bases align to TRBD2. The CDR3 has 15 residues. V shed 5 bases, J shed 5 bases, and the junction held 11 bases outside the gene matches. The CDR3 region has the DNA TGTGCCAGCAGTCCCGGCGTTAGCGGGATGGACGAGCAGTACTTC. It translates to CASSPGVSGMDEQYF.

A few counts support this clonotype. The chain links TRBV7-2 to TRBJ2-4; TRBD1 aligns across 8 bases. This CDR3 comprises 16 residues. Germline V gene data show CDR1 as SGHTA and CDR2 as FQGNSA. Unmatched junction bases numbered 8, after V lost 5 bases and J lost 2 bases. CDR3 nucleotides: TGTGCCAGCAGCGCCTGGACAGGGTCCTCCAAAAACATTCAGTACTTC. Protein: CASSAWTGSSKNIQYF.

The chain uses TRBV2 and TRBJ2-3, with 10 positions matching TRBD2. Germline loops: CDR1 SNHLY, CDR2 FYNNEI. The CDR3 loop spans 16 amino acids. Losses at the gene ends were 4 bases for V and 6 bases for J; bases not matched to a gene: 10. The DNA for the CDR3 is TGTGCCAGCAGTGCTCAGCTAACGACTAGCGGGGATACGCAGTATTTT. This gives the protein CASSAQLTTSGDTQYF. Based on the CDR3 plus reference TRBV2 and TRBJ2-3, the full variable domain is EPEVTQTPSHQVTQMGQEVILRCVPISNHLYFYWYRQILGQKVEFLVSFYNNEISEKSEIFDDQFSVERPDGSNFTLKIRSTKLEDSAMYFCASSAQLTTSGDTQYFGPGTRLTVL.

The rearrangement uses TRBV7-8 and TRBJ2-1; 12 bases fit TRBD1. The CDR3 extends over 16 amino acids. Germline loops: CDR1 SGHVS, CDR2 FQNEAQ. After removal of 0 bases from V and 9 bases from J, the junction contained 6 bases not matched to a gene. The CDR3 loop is CASSLAGTGGLGEQFF. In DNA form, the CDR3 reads TGTGCCAGCAGCTTAGCGGGGACAGGGGGCTTAGGTGAGCAGTTCTTC.

This chain's CDR3 is CASSQDRQRDWNTGELFF. The CDR3 region has the DNA TGCGCCAGCAGCCAAGATCGACAAAGGGATTGGAACACCGGGGAGCTGTTTTTT. The V gene is TRBV4-3, the J gene TRBJ2-2; D remains ambiguous. V dropped 0 bases and J dropped 1 base, with 15 bases sitting between them. Germline loops: CDR1 LGHNA, CDR2 YSLEER. CDR3 length equals 18 residues.

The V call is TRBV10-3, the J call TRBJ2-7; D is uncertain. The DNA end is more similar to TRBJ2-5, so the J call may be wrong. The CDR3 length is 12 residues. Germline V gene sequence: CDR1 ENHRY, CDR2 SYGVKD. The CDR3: CAISTVKETQYF. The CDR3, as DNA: TGTGCCATCAGTACCGTTAAGGAGACCCAGTACTTC.

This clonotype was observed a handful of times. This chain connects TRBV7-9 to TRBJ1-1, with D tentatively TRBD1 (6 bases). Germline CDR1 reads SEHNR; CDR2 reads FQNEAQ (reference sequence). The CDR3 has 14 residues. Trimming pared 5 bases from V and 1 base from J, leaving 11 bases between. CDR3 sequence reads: CASSAGEWNTEAFF. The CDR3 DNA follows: TGTGCCAGCAGCGCAGGGGAGTGGAACACTGAAGCTTTCTTT.

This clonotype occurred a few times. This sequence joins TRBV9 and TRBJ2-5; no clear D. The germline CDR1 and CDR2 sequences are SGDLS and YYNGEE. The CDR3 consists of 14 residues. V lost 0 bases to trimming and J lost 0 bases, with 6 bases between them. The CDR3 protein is CASSVAPHQETQYF. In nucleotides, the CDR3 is TGTGCCAGCAGCGTAGCCCCCCACCAAGAGACCCAGTACTTC. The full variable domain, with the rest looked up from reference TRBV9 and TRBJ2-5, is DSGVTQTPKHLITATGQRVTLRCSPRSGDLSVYWYQQSLDQGLQFLIQYYNGEERAKGNILERFSAQQFPDLHSELNLSSLELGDSALYFCASSVAPHQETQYFGPGTRLLVL.

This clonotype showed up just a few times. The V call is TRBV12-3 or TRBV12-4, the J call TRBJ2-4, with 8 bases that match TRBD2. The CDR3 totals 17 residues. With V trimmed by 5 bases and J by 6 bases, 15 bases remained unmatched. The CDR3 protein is CASSPLAGPQGGNIQYF. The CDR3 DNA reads TGTGCCAGCAGTCCGCTAGCGGGCCCCCAAGGTGGAAACATTCAGTACTTC.

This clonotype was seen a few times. The CDR3 DNA reads as TGTGCCAGCAGCTTAGCGTACAAGGGCAGCTCCTACGAGCAGTACTTC. It codes for CASSLAYKGSSYEQYF. The chain has TRBV7-9 and TRBJ2-5; D unclear. The last part of the DNA fits TRBJ2-7 better; the J call may be wrong. This CDR3 comprises 16 residues. Germline lookup yields CDR1 SEHNR and CDR2 FQNEAQ (reference sequence).

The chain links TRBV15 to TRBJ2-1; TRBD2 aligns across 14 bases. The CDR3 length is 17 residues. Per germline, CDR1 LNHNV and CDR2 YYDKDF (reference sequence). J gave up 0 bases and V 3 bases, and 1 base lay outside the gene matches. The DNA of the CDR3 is TGTGCCACCAGCAGGGGACTAGCGGGAGCCTCCTACAATGAGCAGTTCTTC. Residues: CATSRGLAGASYNEQFF.

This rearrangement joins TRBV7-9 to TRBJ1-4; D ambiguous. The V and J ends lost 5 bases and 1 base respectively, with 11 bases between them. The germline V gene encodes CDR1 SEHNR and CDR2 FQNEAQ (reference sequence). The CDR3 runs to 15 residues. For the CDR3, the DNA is TGTGCCAGCAGCCCACCGCCGGGAACTAATGAAAAACTGTTTTTT. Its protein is CASSPPPGTNEKLFF.